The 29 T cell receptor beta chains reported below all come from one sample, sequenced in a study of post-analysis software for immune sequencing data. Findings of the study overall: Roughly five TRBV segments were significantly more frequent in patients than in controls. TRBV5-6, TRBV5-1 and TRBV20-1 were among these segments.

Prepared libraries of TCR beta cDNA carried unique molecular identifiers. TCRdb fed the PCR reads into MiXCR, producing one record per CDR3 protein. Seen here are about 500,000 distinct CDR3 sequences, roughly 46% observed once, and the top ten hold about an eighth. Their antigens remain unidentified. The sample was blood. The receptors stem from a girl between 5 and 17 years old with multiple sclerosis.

CDR3 coding DNA: TGCGCCAGCAGCCAAGACCCCCAGAGCTCCTACAATGAGCAGTTCTTC. Encoded protein: CASSQDPQSSYNEQFF. The chain couples TRBV4-1 to TRBJ2-1; no reliable D call. V dropped 0 bases and J dropped 0 bases, with 9 bases sitting between them. CDR1 and CDR2 from the germline V gene are MGHRA and YSYEKL. The CDR3 is 16 residues long.

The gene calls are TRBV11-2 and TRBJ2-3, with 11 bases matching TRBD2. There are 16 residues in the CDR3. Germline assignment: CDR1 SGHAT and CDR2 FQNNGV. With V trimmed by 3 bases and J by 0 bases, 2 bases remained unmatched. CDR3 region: CASSFLAGGSTDTQYF. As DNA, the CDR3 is TGTGCCAGCAGCTTCTTAGCGGGAGGGAGCACAGATACGCAGTATTTT.

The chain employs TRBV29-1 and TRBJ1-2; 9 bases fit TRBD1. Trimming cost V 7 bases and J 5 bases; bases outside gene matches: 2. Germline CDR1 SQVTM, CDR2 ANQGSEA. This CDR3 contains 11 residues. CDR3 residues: CSADRGYGYTF. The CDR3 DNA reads TGCAGCGCCGACAGGGGGTATGGCTACACCTTC.

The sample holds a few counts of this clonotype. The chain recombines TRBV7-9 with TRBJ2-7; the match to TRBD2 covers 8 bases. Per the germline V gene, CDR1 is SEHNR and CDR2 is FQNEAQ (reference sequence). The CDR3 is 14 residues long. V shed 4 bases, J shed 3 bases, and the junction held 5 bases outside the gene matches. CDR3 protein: CASSSSSGNYEQYF. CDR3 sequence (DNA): TGTGCCAGCAGCTCCAGTAGCGGGAACTACGAGCAGTACTTC.

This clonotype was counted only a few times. Here the CDR3 DNA reads TGCAGCGTTGCCCTGAACGACTATGGCTACACCTTC. Amino acids: CSVALNDYGYTF. This chain links TRBV29-1 with TRBJ1-2; D uncertain. V was shortened by 4 bases and J by 3 bases, with 9 bases between the two germline ends. Germline CDR1 SQVTM, CDR2 ANQGSEA. The CDR3 covers 12 residues. The whole variable domain, filled in from reference TRBV29-1 and TRBJ1-2, reads SAVISQKPSRDICQRGTSLTIQCQVDSQVTMMFWYRQQPGQSLTLIATANQGSEATYESGFVIDKFPISRPNLTFSTLTVSNMSPEDSSIYLCSVALNDYGYTFGSGTRLTVV.

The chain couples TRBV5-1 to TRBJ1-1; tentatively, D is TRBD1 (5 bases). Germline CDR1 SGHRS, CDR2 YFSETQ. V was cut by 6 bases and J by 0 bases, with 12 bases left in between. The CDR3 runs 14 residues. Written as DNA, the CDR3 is TGCGCCAGCACCCCCGGGGGACTGAACACTGAAGCTTTCTTT. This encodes CASTPGGLNTEAFF.

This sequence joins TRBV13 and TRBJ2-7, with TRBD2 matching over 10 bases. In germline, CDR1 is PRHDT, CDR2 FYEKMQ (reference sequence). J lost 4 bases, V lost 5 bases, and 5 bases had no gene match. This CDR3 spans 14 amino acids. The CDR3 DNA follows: TGTGCCAGCAGCCTAGCGGGAGTGATATACGAGCAGTACTTC. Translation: CASSLAGVIYEQYF.

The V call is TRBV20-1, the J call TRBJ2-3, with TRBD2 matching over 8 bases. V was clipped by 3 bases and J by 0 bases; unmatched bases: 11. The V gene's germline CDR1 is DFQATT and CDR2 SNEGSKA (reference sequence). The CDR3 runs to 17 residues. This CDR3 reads CSARLRILAGSTDTQYF. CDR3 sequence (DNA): TGCAGTGCTAGGCTAAGGATCCTAGCGGGTAGCACAGATACGCAGTATTTT.

This chain's CDR3 is CASSPYEETQYF. CDR3 nucleotide sequence: TGTGCCAGCTCACCTTATGAAGAGACCCAGTACTTC. This chain joins TRBV18 and TRBJ2-5, with D uncertain. The ends were cut back, 3 bases at V and 3 bases at J, with 5 bases in the middle. In germline, CDR1 is KGHSH, CDR2 LQKENI. The CDR3 length is 12 residues.

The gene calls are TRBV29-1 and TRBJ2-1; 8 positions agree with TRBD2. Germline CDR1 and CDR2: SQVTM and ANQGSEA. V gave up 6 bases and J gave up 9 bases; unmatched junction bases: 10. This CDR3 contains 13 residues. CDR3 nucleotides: TGCAGCGTCGGACACCTAGCGGGTCTTGAGCAGTTCTTC. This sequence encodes CSVGHLAGLEQFF.

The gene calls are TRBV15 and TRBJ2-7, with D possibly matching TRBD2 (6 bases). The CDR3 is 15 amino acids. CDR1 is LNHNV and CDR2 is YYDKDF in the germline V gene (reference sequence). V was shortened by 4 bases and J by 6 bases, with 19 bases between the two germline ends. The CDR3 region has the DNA TGTGCCACCAGCACTAACCGGGACTCCCCCTCCGAGCAGTACTTC. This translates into CATSTNRDSPSEQYF.

CDR3 loop: CASSSPSDSGLAGSSYNEQFF. The CDR3 DNA reads TGTGCCAGCAGTTCCCCATCAGACTCGGGACTAGCGGGTAGCTCCTACAATGAGCAGTTCTTC. The V call is TRBV28, the J call TRBJ2-1; 12 positions match TRBD2. Trimming at V came to 4 bases and at J to 0 bases, leaving 16 bases not matched to a gene. This CDR3 is built from 21 residues. The germline V gene has CDR1 MDHEN and CDR2 SYDVKM.

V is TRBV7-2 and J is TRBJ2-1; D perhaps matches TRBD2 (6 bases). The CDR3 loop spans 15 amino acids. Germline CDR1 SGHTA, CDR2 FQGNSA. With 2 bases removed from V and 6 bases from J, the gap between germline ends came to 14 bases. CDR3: CASSLHAGRSNEQFF. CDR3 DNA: TGTGCCAGCAGCTTACACGCAGGGAGGAGCAATGAGCAGTTCTTC. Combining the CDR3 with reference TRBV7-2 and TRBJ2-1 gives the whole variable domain GAGVSQSPSNKVTEKGKDVELRCDPISGHTALYWYRQSLGQGLEFLIYFQGNSAPDKSGLPSDRFSAERTGGSVSTLTIQRTQQEDSAVYLCASSLHAGRSNEQFFGPGTRLTVL.

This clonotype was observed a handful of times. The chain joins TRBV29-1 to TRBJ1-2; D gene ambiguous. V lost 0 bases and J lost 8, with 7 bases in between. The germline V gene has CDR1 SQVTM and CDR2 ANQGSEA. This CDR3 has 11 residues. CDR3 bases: TGCAGCGTTGAAGAGGGAGGCGGCTACACCTTC. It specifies CSVEEGGGYTF.

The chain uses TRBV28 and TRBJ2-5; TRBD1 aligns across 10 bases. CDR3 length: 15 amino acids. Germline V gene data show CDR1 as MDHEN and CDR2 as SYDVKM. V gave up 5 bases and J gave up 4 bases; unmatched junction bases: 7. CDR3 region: CASSPLTGGAETQYF. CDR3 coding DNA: TGTGCCAGCAGTCCGTTGACAGGGGGCGCAGAGACCCAGTACTTC.

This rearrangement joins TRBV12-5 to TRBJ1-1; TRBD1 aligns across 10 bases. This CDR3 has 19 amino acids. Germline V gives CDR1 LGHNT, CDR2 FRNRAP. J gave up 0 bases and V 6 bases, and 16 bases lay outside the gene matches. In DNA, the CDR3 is TGTGCTAGTGGGTACGAGTCCTCGGGACAGGGGAGGATGAACACTGAAGCTTTCTTT. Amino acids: CASGYESSGQGRMNTEAFF.

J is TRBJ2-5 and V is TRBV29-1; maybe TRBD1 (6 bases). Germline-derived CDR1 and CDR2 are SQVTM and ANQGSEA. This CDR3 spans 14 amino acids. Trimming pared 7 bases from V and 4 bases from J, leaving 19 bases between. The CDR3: CSAEGAGVAETQYF. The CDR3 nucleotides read TGCAGCGCCGAAGGGGCAGGGGTCGCAGAGACCCAGTACTTC.

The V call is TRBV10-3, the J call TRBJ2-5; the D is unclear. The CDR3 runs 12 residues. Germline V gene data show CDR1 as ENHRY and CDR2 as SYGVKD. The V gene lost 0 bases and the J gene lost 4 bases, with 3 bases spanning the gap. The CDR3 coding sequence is TGTGCCATCAGTGAGTCAATAGAGACCCAGTACTTC. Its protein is CAISESIETQYF.

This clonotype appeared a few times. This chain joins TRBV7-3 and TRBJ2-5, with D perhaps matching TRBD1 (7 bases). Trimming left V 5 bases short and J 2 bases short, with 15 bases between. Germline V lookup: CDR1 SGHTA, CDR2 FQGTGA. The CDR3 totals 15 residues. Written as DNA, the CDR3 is TGTGCCAGCAGCCGAGACAGGGCGGGACAAGAGACCCAGTACTTC. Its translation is CASSRDRAGQETQYF.

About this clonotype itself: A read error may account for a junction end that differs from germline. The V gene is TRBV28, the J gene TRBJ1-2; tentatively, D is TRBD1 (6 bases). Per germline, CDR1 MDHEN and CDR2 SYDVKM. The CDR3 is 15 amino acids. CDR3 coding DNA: TGTGCCTGCAGCCGAACGGACAGATATGATATCGGCTACACCTTC. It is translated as CACSRTDRYDIGYTF.

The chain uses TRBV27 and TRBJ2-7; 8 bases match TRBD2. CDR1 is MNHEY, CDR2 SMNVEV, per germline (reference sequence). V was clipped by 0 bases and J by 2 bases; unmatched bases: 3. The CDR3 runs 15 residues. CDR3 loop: CASSLSAGGPYEQYF. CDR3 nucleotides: TGTGCCAGCAGTTTATCGGCGGGAGGCCCCTACGAGCAGTACTTC.

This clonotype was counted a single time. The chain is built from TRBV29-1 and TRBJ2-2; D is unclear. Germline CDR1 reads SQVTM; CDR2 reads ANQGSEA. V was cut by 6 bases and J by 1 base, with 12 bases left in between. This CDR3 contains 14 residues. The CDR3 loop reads CSVRELMNTGELFF. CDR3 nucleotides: TGCAGCGTAAGGGAACTAATGAACACCGGGGAGCTGTTTTTT.

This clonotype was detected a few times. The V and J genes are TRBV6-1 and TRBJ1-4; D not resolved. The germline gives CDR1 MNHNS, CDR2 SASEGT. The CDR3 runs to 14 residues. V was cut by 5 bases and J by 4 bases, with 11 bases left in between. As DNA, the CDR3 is TGTGCCAGCAGTATGACGGGATTTAATGAAAAACTGTTTTTT. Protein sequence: CASSMTGFNEKLFF.

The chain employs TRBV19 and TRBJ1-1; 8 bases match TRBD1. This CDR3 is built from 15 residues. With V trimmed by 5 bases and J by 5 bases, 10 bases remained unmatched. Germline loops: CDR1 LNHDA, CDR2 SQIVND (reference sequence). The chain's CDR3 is CASSLQDRDGTEAFF. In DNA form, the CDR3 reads TGTGCCAGTAGTCTTCAGGACAGGGACGGAACTGAAGCTTTCTTT.

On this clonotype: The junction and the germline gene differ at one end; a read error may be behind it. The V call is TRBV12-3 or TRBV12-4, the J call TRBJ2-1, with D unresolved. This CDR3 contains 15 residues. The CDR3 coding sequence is TGTGCCAGCATCGAAGGCATCTACTCCTACAGTGAGCAGTTCTTC. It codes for CASIEGIYSYSEQFF.

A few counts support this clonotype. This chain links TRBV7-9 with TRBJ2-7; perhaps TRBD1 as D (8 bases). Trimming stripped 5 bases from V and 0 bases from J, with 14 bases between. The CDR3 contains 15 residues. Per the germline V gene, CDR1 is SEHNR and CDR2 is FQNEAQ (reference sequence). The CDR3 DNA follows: TGTGCCAGCAGCGGGGGGGACAGGAGCTCCTACGAGCAGTACTTC. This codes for CASSGGDRSSYEQYF. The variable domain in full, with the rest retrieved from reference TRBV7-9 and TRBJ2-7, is DTGVSQNPRHKITKRGQNVTFRCDPISEHNRLYWYRQTLGQGPEFLTYFQNEAQLEKSRLLSDRFSAERPKGSFSTLEIQRTEQGDSAMYLCASSGGDRSSYEQYFGPGTRLTVT.

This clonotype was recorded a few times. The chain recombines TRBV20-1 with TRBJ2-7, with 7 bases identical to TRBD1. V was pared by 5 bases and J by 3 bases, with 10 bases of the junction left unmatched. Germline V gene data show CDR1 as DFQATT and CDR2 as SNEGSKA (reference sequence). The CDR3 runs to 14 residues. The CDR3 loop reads CSASFSDRDYEQYF. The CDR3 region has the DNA TGCAGTGCTTCTTTCTCAGACAGGGACTACGAGCAGTACTTC.

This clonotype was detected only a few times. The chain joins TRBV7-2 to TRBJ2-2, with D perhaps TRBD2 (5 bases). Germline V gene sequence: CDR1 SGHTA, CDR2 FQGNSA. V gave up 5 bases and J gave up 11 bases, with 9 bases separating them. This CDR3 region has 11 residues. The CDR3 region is CASSAGFELFF. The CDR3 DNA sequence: TGTGCCAGCAGCGCGGGTTTTGAGCTGTTTTTT.

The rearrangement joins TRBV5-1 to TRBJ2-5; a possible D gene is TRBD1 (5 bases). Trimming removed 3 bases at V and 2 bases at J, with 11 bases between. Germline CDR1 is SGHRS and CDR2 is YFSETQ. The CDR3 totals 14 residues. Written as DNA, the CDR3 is TGCGCCAGCAGCTGTACAGGAATTCAAGAGACCCAGTACTTC. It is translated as CASSCTGIQETQYF.